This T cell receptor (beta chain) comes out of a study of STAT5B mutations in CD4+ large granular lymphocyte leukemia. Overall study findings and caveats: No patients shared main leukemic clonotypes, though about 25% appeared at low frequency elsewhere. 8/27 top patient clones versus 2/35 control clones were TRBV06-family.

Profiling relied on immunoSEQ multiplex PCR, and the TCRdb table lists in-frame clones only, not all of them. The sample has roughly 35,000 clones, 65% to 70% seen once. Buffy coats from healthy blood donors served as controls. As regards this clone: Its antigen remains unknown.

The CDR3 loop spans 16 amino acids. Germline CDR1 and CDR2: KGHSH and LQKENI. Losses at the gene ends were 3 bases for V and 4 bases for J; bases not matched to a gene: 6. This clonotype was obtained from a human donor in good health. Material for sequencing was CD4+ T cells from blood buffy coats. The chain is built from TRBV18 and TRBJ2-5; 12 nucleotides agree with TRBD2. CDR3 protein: CASSPASSGRGETQYF. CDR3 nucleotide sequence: TGTGCCAGCTCACCCGCCTCTAGCGGGAGGGGAGAGACCCAGTACTTC.